These 5 T cell receptor beta chains share one sample of origin, sequenced in a study of neurological immune-mediated disorders. TCRdb independently ran MiXCR on the 5' RACE reads; one entry per CDR3 protein. The repertoire holds 78,000 or so distinct CDR3 sequences, with about 5.2% as singletons. Sequenced input: PBMCs. The receptors were sampled from a woman in her 30s with multiple sclerosis.

There are many counts of this clonotype. V and J are TRBV27 and TRBJ2-7; TRBD2 is a possible D gene (6 bases). Trimming cost V 5 bases and J 3 bases, with 20 bases left between them. CDR3 size: 16 residues. Germline CDR1 MNHEY, CDR2 SMNVEV (reference sequence). Here the CDR3 reads CASSPGAGFGIYEQYF. In DNA form, the CDR3 reads TGTGCCAGCAGTCCCGGGGCGGGATTCGGGATCTACGAGCAGTACTTC.

With respect to this clonotype: A single base separates this from a much larger clone, so it may be a read error. The V and J genes are TRBV2 and TRBJ2-7; D remains unclear. CDR1 and CDR2 from the germline V gene are SNHLY and FYNNEI. This CDR3 contains 13 residues. CDR3 loop: CVSSGVFRYEQYV. The CDR3 DNA is TGTGTCAGCAGTGGCGTCTTCCGCTACGAGCAGTACGTC.

This clonotype came up many times. The rearrangement joins TRBV20-1 to TRBJ2-3; 9 nucleotides agree with TRBD2. Germline trimming cut 6 bases from V and 3 bases from J; bases unmatched to any gene: 13. This CDR3 is 16 amino acids long. Germline-derived CDR1 and CDR2 are DFQATT and SNEGSKA (reference sequence). The CDR3, as DNA: TGCAGTGCCCCCGTCGGCGGGAGGGGGCGGACAGATACGCAGTATTTT. Protein: CSAPVGGRGRTDTQYF.

In this sample, this clonotype turned up many times. The chain combines TRBV12-3 or TRBV12-4 with TRBJ2-5, with 10 bases that match TRBD2. V trimming: 5 bases; J trimming: 7 bases; junction bases outside the gene matches: 7. The CDR3 runs 14 residues. Here the CDR3 reads CASSPSGGGLTQYF. CDR3 sequence (DNA): TGTGCCAGCAGTCCGAGCGGGGGGGGCCTGACCCAGTACTTC.

This chain connects TRBV7-6 to TRBJ2-3; 10 nucleotides align to TRBD2. The V segment lost 1 base and the J segment 4 bases; nucleotides outside the gene matches: 5. Germline assignment: CDR1 SGHVS and CDR2 FNYEAQ. The CDR3 sequence is 16 residues long. The CDR3 DNA is TGTGCCAGCAGCTTAGAAGCGGGGGGGCCTGCAGATACGCAGTATTTT. As protein: CASSLEAGGPADTQYF.